Listed below are T cell receptor beta chains from one sample, sequenced in a study of spatial heterogeneity in lung cancer. TCRdb independently ran MiXCR on the 5' RACE reads; one entry per CDR3 protein. Found here are roughly 10,000 distinct CDR3 sequences, more than 10% of them singletons; the top ten hold about 10%. The material sequenced was lung tumor tissue, taken at surgery. These receptors came from a male donor with early-stage non-small cell lung cancer. Each CDR3 is given with its conserved first and last residue. D genes are given only for firm matches. Clone size is shown for a subset of rows, as once, few, many or a class of expanded clone.

v_call	j_call	d_call	clone_size	cdr3_nt	cdr3_aa
TRBV5-1	TRBJ1-1	TRBD1	many	TGCGCCAGCAGCTTCGGAACCACAGGGGAGAGGGCTGAAGCTTTCTTT	CASSFGTTGERAEAFF
TRBV5-1	TRBJ2-5	NA	NA	TGCGCCAGCAGCGAGCAGGGGTGGATTGGGGAGACCCAGTACTTC	CASSEQGWIGETQYF
TRBV29-1	TRBJ1-1	NA	many	TGCAGCGTCGCTAAGGCCGCGAACACTGAAGCTTTCTTT	CSVAKAANTEAFF
TRBV25-1	TRBJ2-2	NA	NA	TGTGCCAGCAGTGAATCCCCGGAGGCCCCCGGGGAGCTGTTTTTT	CASSESPEAPGELFF
TRBV12-3/TRBV12-4	TRBJ1-5	NA	medium-sized	TGTGCCAGCAGGGAATCGGATCAGCCCCAGCATTTT	CASRESDQPQHF
TRBV10-3	TRBJ1-3	TRBD1	many	TGTGCCATCAGGCAGGGGGACTCTGGAAACACCATATATTTT	CAIRQGDSGNTIYF
TRBV12-3/TRBV12-4	TRBJ2-7	NA	many	TGTGCCAGCAGTTCCGATAGTCCTCTTTACGAGCAGTACTTC	CASSSDSPLYEQYF
TRBV18	TRBJ2-1	TRBD2	medium-sized	TGTGCCAGCGAGGGACTAGCGGAGGCGAGCTCCTACAATGAGCAGTTCTTC	CASEGLAEASSYNEQFF
TRBV5-6	TRBJ2-3	NA	many	TGTGCCAGCAGCACACAGGCGACGTATCGCACAGATACGCAGTATTTT	CASSTQATYRTDTQYF
TRBV7-3	TRBJ2-3	NA	many	TGTGCCAGCAGCTCGGCGGGAGCAGGGGCAGATACGCAGTATTTT	CASSSAGAGADTQYF
TRBV3-1	TRBJ2-1	NA	many	TGTGCCAGCAGCCAAGCTTTCAATGAGCAGTTCTTC	CASSQAFNEQFF
TRBV13	TRBJ2-2	TRBD1	many	TGTGCCAGCAGCCCCTCCGGGACAGGGGATACCGGGGAGCTGTTTTTT	CASSPSGTGDTGELFF
TRBV4-3	TRBJ2-7	TRBD2	medium-sized	TGCGCCAGCAGCCCTTCCGGGACTAGTCTAGAGCAGTACTTC	CASSPSGTSLEQYF
TRBV11-3	TRBJ2-1	NA	many	TGTGCCAGCACCAAAGAGGCCAGCTCCTACAATGAGCAGTTCTTC	CASTKEASSYNEQFF
TRBV6-5	TRBJ2-7	TRBD1	many	TGTGCCAGCAGTTACGGACAGGGGTCCTACGAGCAGTACTTC	CASSYGQGSYEQYF
TRBV5-5	TRBJ2-3	TRBD1	many	TGTGCCAGCAGCAGAAGACAGGGGGCAAGCACAGATACGCAGTATTTT	CASSRRQGASTDTQYF
TRBV7-3	TRBJ1-6	TRBD1	medium-sized	TGTGCCAGCAGCTTTGGGACAGCTAATTCACCCCTCCACTTT	CASSFGTANSPLHF
TRBV5-5	TRBJ2-5	TRBD2	medium-sized	TGTGCCAGCAGGGCACTAGCGGGAGGGCCGAAGTCATTAGCTGAAGAGACCCAGTACTTC	CASRALAGGPKSLAEETQYF
TRBV12-3/TRBV12-4	TRBJ2-1	NA	many	TGTGCCAGCAGTTTAGCAGCGAGCTCCTACAATGAGCAGTTCTTC	CASSLAASSYNEQFF
TRBV6-4	TRBJ2-1	NA	many	TGTGCCAGCAGTGTGAGGGCAGGGGGAGGGAATGAGCAGTTCTTC	CASSVRAGGGNEQFF
TRBV6-6	TRBJ1-3	NA	NA	TGTGCCAGCAGTTACGCGGAGGGATCCTCTGGAAACACCATATATTTT	CASSYAEGSSGNTIYF
TRBV5-1	TRBJ2-7	NA	NA	TGCGCCAGCAGCATCGACGCGACACGATACGAGCAGTACTTC	CASSIDATRYEQYF
TRBV12-3/TRBV12-4	TRBJ2-7	TRBD2	many	TGTGCCAGCAGTCCAACTAGCGGGAGCTCCTACGAGCAGTACTTC	CASSPTSGSSYEQYF
TRBV3-1	TRBJ2-6	NA	many	TGTGCCAGCAGCCGAAGGACTGGGGCCAACGTCCTGACTTTC	CASSRRTGANVLTF
TRBV5-1	TRBJ2-5	TRBD2	many	TGCGCCAGCAGCTTGGCCCTAGCGGGAGGATTAGAGACCCAGTACTTC	CASSLALAGGLETQYF
TRBV2	TRBJ1-1	TRBD1	many	TGTGCCAGCAGTGAAGCGCTTCCAGGGGGCTTGAACACTGAAGCTTTCTTT	CASSEALPGGLNTEAFF
TRBV5-1	TRBJ2-1	TRBD2	many	TGCGCCAGCAGGGGAGGAAGCGGGAGCTCCTACAATGAGCAGTTCTTC	CASRGGSGSSYNEQFF
TRBV20-1	TRBJ2-2	NA	few	TGCAGTGCTAGGGGACGGCGATACCCCGGGGAGCTGTTTTTT	CSARGRRYPGELFF
TRBV4-3	TRBJ2-1	NA	NA	TGCGCCAGCAGCCAAGATTCCCTTCTAGCGTCCTACAATGAGCAGTTCTTC	CASSQDSLLASYNEQFF
TRBV2	TRBJ1-2	NA	medium-sized	TGTGCCAGCAGTGTTTCGAACCGCGGCTACACCTTC	CASSVSNRGYTF
TRBV20-1	TRBJ1-5	TRBD1	many	TGCAGTGCTAAGACCGGGACAGGGAATAGTCAGCCCCAGCATTTT	CSAKTGTGNSQPQHF
TRBV20-1	TRBJ1-2	NA	NA	TGCAGTGCTAGTCGGGTCGGCGACTATGGCTACACCTTC	CSASRVGDYGYTF
TRBV28	TRBJ1-3	TRBD1	NA	TGTGCCAGCAGTCCCGGGACAGCCTCTGGAAACACCATATATTTT	CASSPGTASGNTIYF
TRBV6-2/TRBV6-3	TRBJ2-3	TRBD2	medium-sized	TGTGCCAGCACCCGATTAGCGGGAGGACGGGATACGCAGTATTTT	CASTRLAGGRDTQYF
TRBV19	TRBJ1-5	NA	many	TGTGCCAGTAGCAACCAACCGGAACAGCCCCAGCATTTT	CASSNQPEQPQHF
TRBV27	TRBJ2-7	TRBD2	many	TGTGCCAGCACCCGGCTAGGGGCGGGGGTCTCCTACGAGCAGTACTTC	CASTRLGAGVSYEQYF
TRBV12-3/TRBV12-4	TRBJ1-2	TRBD1	medium-sized	TGTGCCAGCAGTTCCACATCCCGAACGGACAGGGAACATGGCTACACCTTC	CASSSTSRTDREHGYTF
TRBV10-3	TRBJ2-7	NA	medium-sized	TGTGCCATCGCCCGGCGCTACTACGAGCAGTACTTC	CAIARRYYEQYF
TRBV27	TRBJ2-7	TRBD1	medium-sized	TGTGCCAGCAGTTTATCGGGGACAGGGAGGCACGAGCAGTACTTC	CASSLSGTGRHEQYF
TRBV29-1	TRBJ2-3	TRBD2	medium-sized	TGCAGCGTTGGGGTGGGGGGGGCAGATACGCAGTATTTT	CSVGVGGADTQYF
TRBV20-1	TRBJ2-7	TRBD1	many	TGCAGTGCAAAGGGACAGGGGTACGAGCAGTACTTC	CSAKGQGYEQYF
TRBV4-1	TRBJ1-4	TRBD1	many	TGCGCCAGCAGCCAATCCCCGGGACAGGCTAATGAAAAACTGTTTTTT	CASSQSPGQANEKLFF
TRBV18	TRBJ1-5	NA	many	TGTGCCAGCTCACCAGCGGGCCACGCGGGGCGGGGCAATCAGCCCCAGCATTTT	CASSPAGHAGRGNQPQHF
TRBV18	TRBJ1-1	NA	many	TGTGCCAGCTCACCACCGGGGGCGCTCAACACTGAAGCTTTCTTT	CASSPPGALNTEAFF
TRBV6-6	TRBJ2-5	NA	NA	TGTGCCAGCAGTTACTCGGGGGAGACCCAGTACTTC	CASSYSGETQYF
TRBV5-1	TRBJ1-4	NA	many	TGCGCCAGCAGCTTGGGAGGGTCGGATGAAAAACTGTTTTTT	CASSLGGSDEKLFF
TRBV20-1	TRBJ2-1	NA	medium-sized	TGCAGTGCTAGTTCACTGGGAGGGGAGGGGGTCAATGAGCAGTTCTTC	CSASSLGGEGVNEQFF
TRBV7-9	TRBJ1-6	NA	many	TGTGCCAGCAGCTTAGACTCGGTACAGCATAATTCACCCCTCCACTTT	CASSLDSVQHNSPLHF
TRBV19	TRBJ1-3	NA	few	TGTGCCAGTAGTACCGAAGGGACTGGAAACACCATATATTTT	CASSTEGTGNTIYF
TRBV12-3/TRBV12-4	TRBJ2-3	TRBD2	many	TGTGCCAGCAGTTTAGTAGCGGGAGGGCCGGATACGCAGTATTTT	CASSLVAGGPDTQYF
TRBV5-6	TRBJ2-7	NA	many	TGTGCCAGCAAGTTCTGGGACAAGAACGAGCAGTACTTC	CASKFWDKNEQYF
TRBV7-9	TRBJ2-5	NA	many	TGTGCCAGCAGCTTCAGGATGGAGACCCAGTACTTC	CASSFRMETQYF